This entry lists 25 T cell receptor beta chains sequenced from one sample in a study of cytomegalovirus exposure and HLA in healthy donors. The PCR contained 60 Vbeta and 13 Jbeta primers. Assay used: immunoSEQ multiplex PCR; TCRdb lists only in-frame clones, some missing. The table has some 100,000 clones, 75% to 85% seen once. Source material: PBMCs. These receptors were taken from a woman in her 50s in good health and CMV-seropositive.

CDR3 protein: CATQFRDRGLGETQYF. CDR3 coding DNA: TGTGCCACCCAGTTTAGGGACAGGGGGCTGGGGGAGACCCAGTACTTC. The V gene is TRBV28, the J gene TRBJ2-5; 12 nucleotides match TRBD1. V trimming: 10 bases; J trimming: 5 bases; junction bases outside the gene matches: 14. The CDR3 runs 16 residues. Germline V CDR1 and CDR2: MDHEN, SYDVKM.

This sequence joins TRBV5-1 and TRBJ1-5; D remains unclear. Per germline, CDR1 SGHRS and CDR2 YFSETQ. Trimming stripped 3 bases from V and 0 bases from J, with 10 bases between. The CDR3 sequence is 15 residues long. CDR3 in DNA: TGCGCCAGCAGCTCTGAGAGTTTTAGCAATCAGCCCCAGCATTTT. Its translation is CASSSESFSNQPQHF.

The chain carries TRBV20-1 and TRBJ2-1, with a weak D call TRBD2 (5 bases). The CDR3 contains 10 residues. V was clipped by 5 bases and J by 7 bases, with 6 bases between them. Germline loops: CDR1 DFQATT, CDR2 SNEGSKA (reference sequence). The CDR3 loop is CSAEGNEQFF. The CDR3 bases are TGCAGTGCTGAGGGTAATGAGCAGTTCTTC.

The chain combines TRBV10-2 with TRBJ2-7, with 8 bases fitting TRBD1. From germline, CDR1 is WSHSY and CDR2 SAAADI. Trimming at V came to 6 bases and at J to 7 bases, leaving 11 bases not matched to a gene. The CDR3 is made up of 14 amino acids. CDR3 sequence (DNA): TGCGCCAGCAGCCGACAGGGGTCCAGTACTGAGCAGTACTTC. Protein product: CASSRQGSSTEQYF.

The genes are TRBV19 and TRBJ2-2; no firm D call. The CDR3 extends over 15 amino acids. V was shortened by 5 bases and J by 0 bases, with 10 bases between the two germline ends. Germline V gives CDR1 LNHDA, CDR2 SQIVND (reference sequence). This CDR3 is CASSPLGPNTGELFF. In nucleotides, the CDR3 is TGTGCCAGTAGTCCTCTGGGCCCGAACACCGGGGAGCTGTTTTTT.

The chain carries TRBV27 and TRBJ2-4; TRBD2 aligns across 7 bases. CDR1 and CDR2 (germline): MNHEY, SMNVEV (reference sequence). The CDR3 is 14 amino acids. With V trimmed by 5 bases and J by 6 bases, 7 bases remained unmatched. CDR3 residues: CASSGGRGGNIQYF. The CDR3 bases are TGTGCCAGCAGTGGGGGGAGGGGAGGAAACATTCAGTACTTC.

This clone has just a few counts. This chain connects TRBV21-1 to TRBJ1-2; the D call of TRBD1 is as the table states it, not checked on the DNA. TRBV21-1 is recorded as a pseudogene. This CDR3 contains 17 residues. In DNA, the CDR3 is TGTGCCAGCAGCAATACCGGGACAGGGGGCTCTAACTATGGCTACACCTTC. Translating it yields CASSNTGTGGSNYGYTF.

CDR3 coding DNA: TGTGCCAGCCGGGATTCTTTCACCGGGGAGCTGTTTTTT. Residues: CASRDSFTGELFF. The chain is built from TRBV7-9 and TRBJ2-2; D may be TRBD2 (5 bases). In germline, CDR1 is SEHNR, CDR2 FQNEAQ (reference sequence). This CDR3 has 13 amino acids. V lost 8 bases, J lost 4 bases, and 11 bases lay in between.

This chain joins TRBV10-2 and TRBJ2-5; TRBD1 agrees at 7 bases. The J call is doubtful: the DNA matches TRBJ2-7 better. The CDR3 totals 14 residues. Per the germline V gene, CDR1 is WSHSY and CDR2 is SAAADI. CDR3 DNA: TGCGCCAGCAGTGAGACAGGGGTAACCTACGAGCAGTACTTC. Its translation is CASSETGVTYEQYF.

V is TRBV5-1 and J is TRBJ2-1; 9 nucleotides align to TRBD2. Germline V gives CDR1 SGHRS, CDR2 YFSETQ. The CDR3 runs to 15 residues. Trimming cost V 4 bases and J 0 bases; bases outside gene matches: 2. The CDR3 sequence: CASSDSGSSYNEQFF. In DNA, the CDR3 is TGCGCCAGCAGCGATAGCGGGAGCTCCTACAATGAGCAGTTCTTC.

This chain connects TRBV6-1 to TRBJ1-2; D is uncertain. Trimming removed 3 bases at V and 7 bases at J, with 12 bases between. This CDR3 has 13 amino acids. The germline gives CDR1 MNHNS, CDR2 SASEGT. The CDR3 nucleotides read TGTGCCAGCAGTGACGGGTTCCGAGCTGGCTACACCTTC. Residues: CASSDGFRAGYTF.

V and J are TRBV14 and TRBJ2-5; a weak D match, TRBD2 (5 bases). The CDR3 is 14 amino acids. V shed 1 base and J shed 4 bases, with 10 bases lying between them. Looked up from germline, CDR1 is SGHDN and CDR2 is FVKESK. Here the CDR3 DNA reads TGTGCCAGCAGCCAAGCAGAGGGTGGAGAGACCCAGTACTTC. This gives the protein CASSQAEGGETQYF.

As DNA, the CDR3 is TGTGCCAGCACTAGACAGAAAACAGATACGCAGTATTTT. It yields the protein CASTRQKTDTQYF. This chain joins TRBV6-6 and TRBJ2-3; D might be TRBD1 (5 bases). The CDR3 is 13 residues long. V was pared by 7 bases and J by 3 bases, with 11 bases between. Germline values: CDR1 MNHNY, CDR2 SVGAGI (reference sequence).

Here the CDR3 reads CASSQDLRGRAGYTF. CDR3 bases: TGTGCCAGCAGCCAAGATCTGAGAGGCAGGGCCGGCTACACCTTC. The chain uses TRBV4-2 and TRBJ1-2, with D possibly being TRBD1 (5 bases). The CDR3 runs 15 residues. Looked up from germline, CDR1 is LGHNA and CDR2 is YNFKEQ. Trimming removed 0 bases from V and 8 bases from J, with 16 bases in between.

This rearrangement joins TRBV7-9 to TRBJ1-5; no reliable D call. Trimming left V 2 bases short and J 6 bases short, with 11 bases between. The length of the CDR3 is 14 residues. Germline CDR1 is SEHNR and CDR2 is FQNEAQ (reference sequence). CDR3 residues: CASSLSGESQPQHF. In DNA form, the CDR3 reads TGTGCCAGCAGCTTATCCGGGGAAAGTCAGCCCCAGCATTTT.

This chain joins TRBV5-8 and TRBJ2-1; 9 nucleotides align to TRBD1. Trimming removed 4 bases from V and 4 bases from J; junction bases left unmatched: 6. The CDR3 has 15 amino acids. In germline, CDR1 is SGHTS, CDR2 YDEGEE. CDR3 region: CASSPGTGKYNEQFF. The CDR3 DNA reads TGTGCCAGCAGCCCCGGGACAGGGAAGTACAATGAGCAGTTCTTC.

The gene calls are TRBV11-2 and TRBJ1-6, with D unresolved. This CDR3 has 16 residues. Germline CDR1 SGHAT, CDR2 FQNNGV. V was pared by 7 bases and J by 7 bases, with 20 bases between. CDR3 DNA: TGTGCCAGCACCCTTAATTGGGGTCGGGAAAATTCACCCCTCCACTTT. Its protein is CASTLNWGRENSPLHF.

This rearrangement joins TRBV7-6 to TRBJ2-2; D is perhaps TRBD2 (6 bases). V lost 1 base and J lost 4, with 13 bases in between. This CDR3 contains 16 residues. The germline V gene encodes CDR1 SGHVS and CDR2 FNYEAQ. CDR3 in amino acids: CASSLESLASTGELFF. CDR3 nucleotide sequence: TGTGCCAGCAGCTTAGAGAGCCTAGCGAGCACCGGGGAGCTGTTTTTT.

Only one count was recorded for this clone. J is TRBJ2-5 and V is TRBV14; D possibly corresponds to TRBD2 (8 bases). Trimming took off 5 bases at V and 4 bases at J, with 14 bases between the two ends. Germline V gives CDR1 SGHDN, CDR2 FVKESK. The length of the CDR3 is 14 residues. The CDR3 sequence: CASSGREGAETQYF. CDR3 nucleotides: TGTGCCAGCAGCGGCCGGGAGGGGGCAGAGACCCAGTACTTC.

The chain uses TRBV6-6 and TRBJ1-1; D unresolved. The germline V gene encodes CDR1 MNHNY and CDR2 SVGAGI (reference sequence). Trimming shortened V by 6 bases and J by 4 bases, and 18 bases separated the two germline ends. The CDR3 loop spans 15 amino acids. CDR3 loop: CASRPRLDGLTEAFF. CDR3 DNA sequence: TGTGCCAGCAGGCCCCGCCTAGATGGACTCACTGAAGCTTTCTTT.

V gene TRBV6-8 combines with J gene TRBJ1-1; no definite D call. The CDR3 totals 15 residues. The germline V gene encodes CDR1 MNHGY and CDR2 SAAAGT. Trimming cost V 2 bases and J 6 bases, with 16 bases left between them. CDR3 bases: TGTGCCAGCAGTTACGGGTCTGAGGCTGAAGCTGAAGCTTTCTTT. It translates to CASSYGSEAEAEAFF.

The chain employs TRBV4-2 and TRBJ2-3, with no clear D. V lost 0 bases and J 1 base, leaving 11 bases between the germline ends. From germline, CDR1 is LGHNA and CDR2 YNFKEQ. The CDR3 loop spans 16 amino acids. Here the CDR3 reads CASSQDGPGRTDTQYF. The CDR3 DNA reads TGTGCCAGCAGCCAAGATGGCCCGGGTCGCACAGATACGCAGTATTTT.

This chain links TRBV19 with TRBJ2-7; 11 bases match TRBD1. The J segment lost 2 bases and the V segment lost 7 bases, leaving 7 bases of the junction unmatched. This CDR3 has 15 amino acids. Germline CDR1 and CDR2: LNHDA and SQIVND (reference sequence). CDR3 sequence: CASTKDRGRPYEQYF. The CDR3 bases are TGTGCCAGTACCAAGGACAGGGGGCGTCCCTACGAGCAGTACTTC.

The chain links TRBV6-6 to TRBJ2-2; 10 nucleotides match TRBD2. The V gene's germline CDR1 is MNHNY and CDR2 SVGAGI (reference sequence). Trimming took 2 bases from V and 6 from J; bases not matched to a gene: 3. This CDR3 region has 15 residues. CDR3 sequence (DNA): TGTGCCAGCAGTTACCAGCGGGAGGGCGCCGGGGAGCTGTTTTTT. This sequence encodes CASSYQREGAGELFF.

The gene calls are TRBV5-5 and TRBJ1-2; tentative D call: TRBD1 (5 bases). Trimming stripped 4 bases from V and 8 bases from J, with 15 bases between. This CDR3 has 13 amino acids. Germline-derived CDR1 and CDR2 are SGHKS and YYEKEE (reference sequence). CDR3 coding DNA: TGTGCCAGCAGCCGCAGGGCAGAGTACGGCTACACCTTC. Encoded protein: CASSRRAEYGYTF.